Listed here are 14 T cell receptor beta chains from one sample, sequenced in a study of T cells in Graves' hyperthyroidism and ophthalmopathy. Using RNA transcripts as the source, TCR beta CDR3 regions were amplified. The HTBI primer set served for first-round RT-PCR of the TCR CDR3. MiXCR, applied by TCRdb to the multiplex PCR reads, yields one record per CDR3 protein. The profile shows some 370,000 distinct CDR3 sequences, 11% to 15% of them singletons. The specimen was blood. The receptor set was obtained from a middle-aged man with Graves' ophthalmopathy.

This clonotype was observed at least ten times. This sequence joins TRBV27 and TRBJ2-7, with TRBD2 as a possible D gene (6 bases). Trimming removed 2 bases at V and 5 bases at J, with 16 bases between. This CDR3 is built from 15 residues. Germline assignment: CDR1 MNHEY and CDR2 SMNVEV (reference sequence). The DNA of the CDR3 is TGTGCCAGCAGTTTAGGGCGGGGCCTCTCGGACGAGCAGTACTTC. Its translation: CASSLGRGLSDEQYF.

This clonotype showed up just a few times. The V call is TRBV10-2, the J call TRBJ1-1, with D possibly being TRBD1 (6 bases). The CDR3 length is 15 residues. CDR1 is WSHSY and CDR2 is SAAADI in the germline V gene. V lost 5 bases and J lost 1, with 14 bases in between. The CDR3 protein is CASSTTDRSNTEAFF. CDR3 DNA: TGCGCCAGCAGTACTACCGACAGGTCGAACACTGAAGCTTTCTTT.

This clonotype was observed at least ten times. The chain joins TRBV3-1 to TRBJ2-3; TRBD2 matches 11 bases. The CDR3 sequence is 13 residues long. The V segment lost 10 bases and the J segment 6 bases; nucleotides outside the gene matches: 6. Germline V gives CDR1 LGHDT, CDR2 YNNKEL (reference sequence). The CDR3 DNA reads as TGTGCCACCGGGACTAGCGGATTCGATACGCAGTATTTT. It specifies CATGTSGFDTQYF.

The J gene is TRBJ2-3, the V gene TRBV24-1, with D possibly matching TRBD1 (6 bases). V shed 3 bases and J shed 8 bases, with 14 bases lying between them. Looked up from germline, CDR1 is KGHDR and CDR2 is SFDVKD. This CDR3 spans 14 amino acids. As DNA, the CDR3 is TGTGCCACCAGTGATACGCGACAGGTTGGTACGCAGTATTTT. This encodes CATSDTRQVGTQYF.

This clonotype was observed at least ten times. The rearrangement links TRBV28 to TRBJ1-1, with D unclear. Germline-derived CDR1 and CDR2 are MDHEN and SYDVKM. Trimming took 6 bases from V and 4 from J, leaving 12 bases between them. This CDR3 comprises 13 residues. The CDR3 DNA is TGTGCCAGCAGCTGGAACAGATTCACTGAAGCTTTCTTT. Translated, it gives CASSWNRFTEAFF.

CDR3 nucleotides: TGTGCCAGCGCCCTCGTCAGGGGTTCTGGAAACACCATATATTTT. Encoded protein: CASALVRGSGNTIYF. This chain uses TRBV7-9 with TRBJ1-3, with D tentatively TRBD1 (6 bases). This CDR3 is built from 15 residues. CDR1 and CDR2 from the germline V gene are SEHNR and FQNEAQ (reference sequence). V was pared by 8 bases and J by 1 base, with 15 bases between.

This clonotype was seen ten or more times. This chain uses TRBV5-1 with TRBJ2-7; 8 bases agree with TRBD1. The J segment lost 2 bases and the V segment lost 4 bases, leaving 11 bases of the junction unmatched. The CDR3 contains 16 residues. Germline V gene data show CDR1 as SGHRS and CDR2 as YFSETQ. The CDR3 DNA sequence: TGCGCCAGCAGCCGGAACCGGGACAGGAACACCTACGAGCAGTACTTC. Translating gives CASSRNRDRNTYEQYF.

Notes on this clonotype: The final CDR3 position lacks the conserved phenylalanine or tryptophan, pointing to a likely read error. The V gene is TRBV24-1, the J gene TRBJ2-2, with a possible D match to TRBD2 (6 bases). This CDR3 has 13 residues. Per germline, CDR1 KGHDR and CDR2 SFDVKD. The V and J ends lost 7 bases and 5 bases respectively, with 10 bases between them. The CDR3 DNA is TGTGCCACCAGGGGGACTTCGACCGGGGAGCTGTTTTAT. This encodes CATRGTSTGELFY.

The chain joins TRBV19 to TRBJ2-3, with 8 bases aligning to TRBD2. Unmatched junction bases numbered 10, after V lost 2 bases and J lost 3 bases. The CDR3 is made up of 17 amino acids. Germline-derived CDR1 and CDR2 are LNHDA and SQIVND (reference sequence). In DNA form, the CDR3 reads TGTGCCAGTAGTATATCCACCCGTAGCGGGATTACAGATACGCAGTATTTT. It is translated as CASSISTRSGITDTQYF.

Comment on this clonotype: A read error is possible here, since a much larger clone lies one base away. This rearrangement joins TRBV12-3 or TRBV12-4 to TRBJ2-1; D is unresolved. V lost 11 bases, J lost 8 bases, and 22 bases lay in between. This CDR3 contains 14 residues. The CDR3 protein is CAGTWHARDDEQFF. Here the CDR3 DNA reads TGTGCCGGCACCTGGCACGCAAGAGACGATGAGCAGTTCTTC.

This clonotype was recorded at least ten times. The CDR3 is CASSEVPGEDEKLFF. CDR3 nucleotides: TGTGCCAGCAGTGAAGTACCAGGGGAAGATGAAAAACTGTTTTTT. This chain connects TRBV6-1 to TRBJ1-4; possibly TRBD1 for D (6 bases). V shed 1 base and J shed 6 bases, with 12 bases lying between them. CDR3 size: 15 residues. Per germline, CDR1 MNHNS and CDR2 SASEGT.

This clonotype was seen ten or more times. The chain combines TRBV28 with TRBJ2-3, with D possibly TRBD2 on 6 matching bases. V lost 8 bases, J lost 6 bases, and 12 bases lay in between. The CDR3 length is 12 residues. The germline gives CDR1 MDHEN, CDR2 SYDVKM. CDR3 in DNA: TGTGCCAGCGGCGGGGAATCCGATACGCAGTATTTT. Translation: CASGGESDTQYF.

This clonotype has at least ten counts. V gene TRBV20-1 combines with J gene TRBJ2-6, with a tentative D call TRBD2 (5 bases). Trimming took off 6 bases at V and 1 base at J, with 13 bases between the two ends. Germline V lookup: CDR1 DFQATT, CDR2 SNEGSKA (reference sequence). This CDR3 spans 15 amino acids. The CDR3 is CSAYVGGSGANVLTF. CDR3 DNA sequence: TGCAGTGCGTATGTTGGAGGTTCTGGGGCCAACGTCCTGACTTTC.

This clonotype was seen more than once but under ten times. The V gene is TRBV7-9, the J gene TRBJ2-7, with 14 positions matching TRBD2. The trim removed 1 base at V and 6 bases at J, leaving 5 bases unmatched. The CDR3 consists of 16 residues. CDR1 is SEHNR and CDR2 is FQNEAQ in the germline V gene (reference sequence). The CDR3 is CASSLVGTSGSAEQYF. In nucleotides, the CDR3 is TGTGCCAGCAGCTTAGTAGGGACTAGCGGGAGTGCCGAGCAGTACTTC.